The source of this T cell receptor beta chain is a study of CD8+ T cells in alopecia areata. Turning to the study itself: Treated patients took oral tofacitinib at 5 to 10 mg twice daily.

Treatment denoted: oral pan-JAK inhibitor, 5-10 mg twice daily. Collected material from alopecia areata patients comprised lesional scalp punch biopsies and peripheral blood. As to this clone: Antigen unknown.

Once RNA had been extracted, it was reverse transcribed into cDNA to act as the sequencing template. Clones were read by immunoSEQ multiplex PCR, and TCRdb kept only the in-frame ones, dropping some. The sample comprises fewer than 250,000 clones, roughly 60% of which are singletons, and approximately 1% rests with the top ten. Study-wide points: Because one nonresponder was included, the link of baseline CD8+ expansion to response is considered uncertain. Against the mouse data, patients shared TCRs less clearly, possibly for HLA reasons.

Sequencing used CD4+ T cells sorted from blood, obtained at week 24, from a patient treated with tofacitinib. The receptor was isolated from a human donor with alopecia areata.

The CDR3 reads CASSLVGGELFF. The DNA of the CDR3 is TGCGCCAGCAGCTTAGTCGGCGGGGAGCTGTTTTTT. This rearrangement joins TRBV5-1 to TRBJ2-2; D remains ambiguous. Germline assignment: CDR1 SGHRS and CDR2 YFSETQ. The CDR3 consists of 12 residues. The germline V and J ends were trimmed by 2 bases and 7 bases, with 6 bases remaining between them.